The source of this T cell receptor (beta chain) is a study of blood T cells in healthy people across ages. In the study overall: Every two T cells gave about one barcoded beta molecule via template switching. Study-wide findings and caveats: As age increased, TCR beta diversity per million T cells fell in a roughly linear fashion.

Through a sample-barcoded 5' primer and a J-beta primer mix, a second PCR was run for about 7 to 12 cycles. TCRdb passed the 5' RACE reads through MiXCR, listing each CDR3 protein once. The table has roughly 800,000 distinct CDR3 sequences, roughly 25% seen once. CDR1 LGHNA and CDR2 YSLEER come from the germline V gene. Trimming took off 0 bases at V and 0 bases at J, with 17 bases between the two ends. CDR3 length: 18 residues. A remark on this clonotype: Antigen specificity is unknown.

These data are also associated with another study on T cells of mothers and their children. From that paper: Each mother gave over 9.5 million TCR beta CDR3 reads; each child, several million. Related mother-child pairs showed slightly, non-significantly higher overlap than unrelated pairs.

This clonotype originated in a boy aged 5-17 years in good health. The chain recombines TRBV4-3 with TRBJ1-1, with unresolved D. The specimen sequenced was blood. The CDR3 DNA follows: TGCGCCAGCAGCCAAGATCTGACGGCGAGGAGCATGAACACTGAAGCTTTCTTT. Translation gives CASSQDLTARSMNTEAFF.